The entry that follows covers one T cell receptor beta chain sequence. Its antigen is not yet known. No clone much larger than this one lies a single base away; base qualities are absent. This entry belongs to a study of T cells in localized non-small cell lung cancer (TCRdb year 2020). Regarding the research as a whole: T cell repertoires of some 240 early-stage NSCLC patients were analyzed, with tumors being compared against uninvolved tumor-adjacent lungs. The cohort consisted of approximately 240 treatment-naive NSCLC patients whose localized lung tumors had been resected. The mean age of the NSCLC patients was under 70 years, with 130 or so men and 85 to 110 women. General conclusions and limits of the study: Of the top 100 tumor clones, a median of 57 were detected in paired uninvolved adjacent lung; under 35 were also among that lung's top 100. Because multi-region tumor sequencing was not done, intratumor heterogeneity could not be ruled out. Uninvolved tumor-adjacent lung showed the highest T cell clonality, higher than tumor, which suggests more focused antigenic responses in the uninvolved tumor-adjacent lung. Since the design was exploratory, TCR variables were selected using unadjusted p-values with no false-discovery rate correction. Higher T cell density in blood was associated with longer overall survival, whereas higher clonality in adjacent lung was associated with shorter survival.

The immunoSEQ Assay was used to sequence TCR beta CDR3 regions from DNA. In the source study's methods: T cell density was computed as TCR beta template counts normalized to usable DNA estimated by amplifying housekeeping genes. Richness was estimated with the preseqR package, extrapolating to 400,000 templates for PBMC samples and 120,000 templates for tissue samples. Clonality was defined by subtracting Pielou's evenness from one. To identify tissue-enriched TCRs, differential abundance testing was run on productive amino-acid clonotypes with a minimum total count of 5 and an alpha of 0.1. The Jaccard Index and the Morisita Overlap Index were used to quantify repertoire overlap between compartments. GLIPH grouped TCR beta CDR3s together with public tetramer-defined viral CDR3s, and a viral motif had to include at least three viral sequences and also show V-gene enrichment. Imported from immuneACCESS, the table was reduced by TCRdb to in-frame sequences with V and J called. These copies leave out some clones; in studies compared against another copy, an unresolved V gene accounts for under half, and the cause of the remainder is not known. V and J calls and clone size are as listed in that table; D and trimming were resolved from the DNA. Within this sample are about 75,000 clones, with more than 75% of them counted one time only. Jointly, the top ten make up about a tenth of the sample.

The CDR3 spans 14 residues, from the cysteine through the phenylalanine. The kept DNA is CDR3 alone, 42 bases in frame from the first base. At the junction V is shortened by 0 bases and J by 1 base, with 4 bases in between. The germline V gene provides CDR1 SGHRS and CDR2 YFSETQ. At diagnosis, peripheral blood, uninvolved tumor-adjacent lung and tumor were collected and were preserved as a mix of fresh-frozen and FFPE material. For TCR repertoire profiling, blood samples were analyzed in the form of peripheral blood mononuclear cells. This chain is built from TRBV5-1 and TRBJ1-4; the D gene remains uncertain. Sample: peripheral blood, taken before any cancer treatment. This TCR derives from a female donor older than 55 with stage I lung adenocarcinoma. CDR3 loop: CASSLGLTNEKLFF. The nucleotides are TGCGCCAGCAGCTTGGGCCTAACTAATGAAAAACTGTTTTTT.